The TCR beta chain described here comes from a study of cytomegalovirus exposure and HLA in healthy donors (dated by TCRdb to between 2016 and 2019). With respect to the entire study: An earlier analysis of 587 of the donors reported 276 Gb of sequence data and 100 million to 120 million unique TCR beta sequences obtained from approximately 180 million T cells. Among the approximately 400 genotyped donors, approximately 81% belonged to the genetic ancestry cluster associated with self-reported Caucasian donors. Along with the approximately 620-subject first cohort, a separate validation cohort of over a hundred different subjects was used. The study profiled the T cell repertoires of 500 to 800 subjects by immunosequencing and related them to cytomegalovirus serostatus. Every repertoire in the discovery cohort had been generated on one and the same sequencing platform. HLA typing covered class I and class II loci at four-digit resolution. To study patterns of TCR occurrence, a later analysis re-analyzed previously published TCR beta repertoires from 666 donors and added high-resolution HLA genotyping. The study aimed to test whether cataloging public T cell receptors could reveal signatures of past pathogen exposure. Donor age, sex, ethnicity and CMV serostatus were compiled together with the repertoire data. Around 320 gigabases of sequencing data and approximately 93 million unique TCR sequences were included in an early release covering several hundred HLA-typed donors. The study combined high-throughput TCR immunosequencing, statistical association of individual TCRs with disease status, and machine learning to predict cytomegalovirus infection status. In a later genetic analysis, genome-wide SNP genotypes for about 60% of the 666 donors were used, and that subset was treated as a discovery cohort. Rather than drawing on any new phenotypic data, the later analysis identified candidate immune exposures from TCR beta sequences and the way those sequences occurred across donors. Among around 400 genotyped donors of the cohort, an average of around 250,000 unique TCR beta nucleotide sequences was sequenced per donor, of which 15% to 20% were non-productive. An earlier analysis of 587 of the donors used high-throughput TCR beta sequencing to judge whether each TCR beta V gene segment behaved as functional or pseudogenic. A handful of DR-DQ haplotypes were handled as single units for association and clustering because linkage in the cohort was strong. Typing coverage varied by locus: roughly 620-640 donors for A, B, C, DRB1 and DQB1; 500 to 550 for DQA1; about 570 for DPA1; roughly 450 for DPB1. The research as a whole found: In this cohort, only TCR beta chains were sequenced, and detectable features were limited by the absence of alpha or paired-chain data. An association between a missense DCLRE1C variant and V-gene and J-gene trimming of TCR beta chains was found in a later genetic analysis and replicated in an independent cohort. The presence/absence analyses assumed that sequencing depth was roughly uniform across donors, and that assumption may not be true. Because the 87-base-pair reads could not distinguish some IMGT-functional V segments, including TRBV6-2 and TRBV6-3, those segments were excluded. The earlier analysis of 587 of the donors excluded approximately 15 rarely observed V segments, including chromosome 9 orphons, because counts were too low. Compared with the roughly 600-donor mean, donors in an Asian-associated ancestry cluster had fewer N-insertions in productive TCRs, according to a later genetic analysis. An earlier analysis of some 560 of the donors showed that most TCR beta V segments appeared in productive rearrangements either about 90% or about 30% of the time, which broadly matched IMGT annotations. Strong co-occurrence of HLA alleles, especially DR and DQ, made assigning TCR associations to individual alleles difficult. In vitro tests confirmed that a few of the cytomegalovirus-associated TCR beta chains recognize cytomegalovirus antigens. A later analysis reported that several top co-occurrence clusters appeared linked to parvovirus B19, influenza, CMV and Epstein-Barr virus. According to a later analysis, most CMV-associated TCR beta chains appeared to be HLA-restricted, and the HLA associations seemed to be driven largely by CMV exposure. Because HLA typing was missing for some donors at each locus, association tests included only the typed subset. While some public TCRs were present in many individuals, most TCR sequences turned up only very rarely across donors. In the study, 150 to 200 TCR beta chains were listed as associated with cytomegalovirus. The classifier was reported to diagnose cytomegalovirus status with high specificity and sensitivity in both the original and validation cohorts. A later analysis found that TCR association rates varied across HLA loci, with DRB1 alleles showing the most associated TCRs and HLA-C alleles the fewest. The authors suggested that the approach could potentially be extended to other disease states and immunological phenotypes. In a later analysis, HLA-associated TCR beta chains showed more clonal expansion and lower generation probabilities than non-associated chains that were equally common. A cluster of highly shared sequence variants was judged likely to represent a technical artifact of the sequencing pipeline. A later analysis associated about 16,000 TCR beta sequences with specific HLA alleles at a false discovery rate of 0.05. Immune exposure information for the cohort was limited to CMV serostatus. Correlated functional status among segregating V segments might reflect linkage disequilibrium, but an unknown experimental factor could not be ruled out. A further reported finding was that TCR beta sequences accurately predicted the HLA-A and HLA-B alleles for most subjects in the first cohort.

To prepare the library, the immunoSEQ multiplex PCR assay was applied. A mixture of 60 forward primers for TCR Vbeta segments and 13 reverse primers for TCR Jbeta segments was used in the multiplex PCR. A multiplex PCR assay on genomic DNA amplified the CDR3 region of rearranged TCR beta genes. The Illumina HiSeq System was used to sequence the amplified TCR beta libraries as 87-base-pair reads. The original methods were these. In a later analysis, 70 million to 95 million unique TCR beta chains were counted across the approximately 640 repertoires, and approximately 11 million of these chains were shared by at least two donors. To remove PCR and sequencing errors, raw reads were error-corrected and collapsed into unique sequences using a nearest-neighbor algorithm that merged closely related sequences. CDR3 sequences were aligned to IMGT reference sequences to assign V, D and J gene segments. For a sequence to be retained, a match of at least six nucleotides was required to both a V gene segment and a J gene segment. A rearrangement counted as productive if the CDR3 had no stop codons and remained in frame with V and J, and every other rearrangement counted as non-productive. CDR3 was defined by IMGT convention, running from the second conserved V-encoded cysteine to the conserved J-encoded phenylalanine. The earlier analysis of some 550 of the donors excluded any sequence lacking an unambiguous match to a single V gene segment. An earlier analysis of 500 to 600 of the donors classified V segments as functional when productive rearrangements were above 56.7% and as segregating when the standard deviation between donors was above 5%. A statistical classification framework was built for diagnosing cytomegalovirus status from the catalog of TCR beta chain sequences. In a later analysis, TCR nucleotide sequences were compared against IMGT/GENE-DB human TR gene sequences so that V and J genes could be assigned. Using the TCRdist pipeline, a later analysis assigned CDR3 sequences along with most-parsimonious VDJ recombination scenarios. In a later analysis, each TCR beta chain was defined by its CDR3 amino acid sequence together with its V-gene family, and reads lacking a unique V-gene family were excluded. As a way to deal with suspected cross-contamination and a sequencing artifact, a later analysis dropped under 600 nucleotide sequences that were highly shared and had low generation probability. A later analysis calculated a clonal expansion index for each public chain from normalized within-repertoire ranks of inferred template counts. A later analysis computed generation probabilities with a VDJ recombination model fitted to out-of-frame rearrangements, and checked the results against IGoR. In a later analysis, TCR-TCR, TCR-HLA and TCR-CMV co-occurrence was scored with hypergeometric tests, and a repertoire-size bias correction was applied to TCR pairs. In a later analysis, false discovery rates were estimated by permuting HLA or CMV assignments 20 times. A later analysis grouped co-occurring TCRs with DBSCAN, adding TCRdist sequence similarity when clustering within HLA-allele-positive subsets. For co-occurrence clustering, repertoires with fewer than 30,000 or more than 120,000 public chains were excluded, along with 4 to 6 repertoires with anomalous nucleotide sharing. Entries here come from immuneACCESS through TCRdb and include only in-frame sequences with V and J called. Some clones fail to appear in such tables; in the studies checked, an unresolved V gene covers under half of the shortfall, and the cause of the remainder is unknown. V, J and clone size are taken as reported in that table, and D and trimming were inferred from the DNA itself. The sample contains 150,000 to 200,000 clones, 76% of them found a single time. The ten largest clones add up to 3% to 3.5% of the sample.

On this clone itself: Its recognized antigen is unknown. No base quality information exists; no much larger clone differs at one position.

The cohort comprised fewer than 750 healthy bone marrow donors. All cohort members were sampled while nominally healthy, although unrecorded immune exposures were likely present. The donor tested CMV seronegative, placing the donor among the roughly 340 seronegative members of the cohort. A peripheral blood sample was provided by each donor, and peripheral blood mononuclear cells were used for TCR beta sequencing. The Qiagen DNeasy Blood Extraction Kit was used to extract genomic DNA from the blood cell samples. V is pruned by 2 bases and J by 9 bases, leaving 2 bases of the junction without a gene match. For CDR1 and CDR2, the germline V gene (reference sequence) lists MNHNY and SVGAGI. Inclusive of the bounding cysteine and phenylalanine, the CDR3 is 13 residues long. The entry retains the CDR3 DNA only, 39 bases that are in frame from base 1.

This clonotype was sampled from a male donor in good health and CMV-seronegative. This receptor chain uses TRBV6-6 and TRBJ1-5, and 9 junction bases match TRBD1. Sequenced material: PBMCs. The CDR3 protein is CASSYKDRGPQHF. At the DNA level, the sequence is TGTGCCAGCAGTTACAAGGACAGGGGGCCCCAGCATTTT.